The 23 T cell receptor beta chains listed next were all sequenced from one sample in a study of T-cell reconstitution after alpha-beta-depleted transplantation in children. Unique molecular identifiers were incorporated into the prepared TCRbeta library. TCRdb reanalysed the PCR reads using MiXCR and keeps one entry per CDR3 protein. The table includes around 500,000 distinct CDR3 sequences, about 21% detected once. The sequenced sample was PBMCs, mostly from graft donor cells, obtained 360 days after TCRalphabeta/CD19-depleted stem cell transplant. These receptors came from a boy less than two years old who had a stem cell transplant for acute myeloid leukemia, so the T cells may come from the graft donor.

At least ten counts were recorded for this clonotype. The genes are TRBV18 and TRBJ2-3, with D hard to call. The CDR3 has 15 amino acids. The germline CDR1 and CDR2 sequences are KGHSH and LQKENI. The V gene lost 5 bases and the J gene lost 2 bases, with 14 bases spanning the gap. The CDR3 DNA reads as TGTGCCAGCTCATACACTCGGGTCGACACAGATACGCAGTATTTT. It specifies CASSYTRVDTDTQYF.

This clonotype was seen ten or more times. The chain joins TRBV20-1 to TRBJ2-1, with TRBD1 matching over 9 bases. V shed 1 base, J shed 10 bases, and the junction held 5 bases outside the gene matches. Germline V gene sequence: CDR1 DFQATT, CDR2 SNEGSKA (reference sequence). The CDR3 contains 13 residues. The CDR3 is CSARVWTGEEQFF. The CDR3 region has the DNA TGCAGTGCTAGAGTCTGGACAGGGGAAGAGCAGTTCTTC.

The chain couples TRBV6-1 to TRBJ2-1, with D possibly being TRBD2 (7 bases). Germline V gene data show CDR1 as MNHNS and CDR2 as SASEGT. The CDR3 extends over 14 amino acids. V was pared by 8 bases and J by 2 bases, with 13 bases between. The CDR3 protein is CASSRGGPYNEQFF. CDR3 bases: TGTGCCAGCTCAAGGGGGGGCCCCTACAATGAGCAGTTCTTC.

In this sample, this clonotype turned up many times. The V gene is TRBV4-2, the J gene TRBJ1-1; 8 nucleotides agree with TRBD1. Germline CDR1 reads LGHNA; CDR2 reads YNFKEQ. V lost 2 bases to trimming and J lost 6 bases; unmatched junction nucleotides: 8. The CDR3 consists of 15 residues. The CDR3, as DNA: TGTGCCAGCAGCCAAATGGACAGGGCTTTCGCTGAAGCTTTCTTT. Residues: CASSQMDRAFAEAFF.

Many counts were recorded for this clonotype. V usage is TRBV25-1 and J usage is TRBJ2-7; D gene unclear. V gave up 1 base and J gave up 3 bases, with 7 bases separating them. There are 13 residues in the CDR3. Germline V lookup: CDR1 MGHDK, CDR2 SYGVNS. The DNA of the CDR3 is TGTGCCAGCAGTGAATTTGGGGTCTACGAGCAGTACTTC. Translation: CASSEFGVYEQYF.

This sequence joins TRBV7-2 and TRBJ2-7, with D possibly TRBD2 on 6 matching bases. Germline V gives CDR1 SGHTA, CDR2 FQGNSA. V lost 0 bases, J lost 2 bases, and 23 bases lay in between. This CDR3 contains 19 residues. The CDR3 reads CASSLAGGWEAEETYEQYF. The CDR3 DNA follows: TGTGCCAGCAGCTTAGCGGGGGGTTGGGAAGCGGAAGAGACCTACGAGCAGTACTTC.

The CDR3 sequence: CATSRDQGKAKNIQYF. The CDR3 DNA reads as TGTGCCACCAGCAGAGATCAGGGGAAAGCCAAAAACATTCAGTACTTC. The rearrangement joins TRBV15 to TRBJ2-4; TRBD1 is a possible D gene (6 bases). The CDR3 runs 16 residues. V lost 0 bases to trimming and J lost 0 bases, with 9 bases between them. In germline, CDR1 is LNHNV, CDR2 YYDKDF (reference sequence).

This clonotype occurred a few times. This chain uses TRBV27 with TRBJ2-1, with D perhaps matching TRBD2 (6 bases). CDR3 length: 14 amino acids. Germline V gives CDR1 MNHEY, CDR2 SMNVEV (reference sequence). The V and J ends lost 7 bases and 2 bases respectively, with 12 bases between them. Written as DNA, the CDR3 is TGTGCCAGCACCCCTGGGGGGACCTACAATGAGCAGTTCTTC. It specifies CASTPGGTYNEQFF.

V and J are TRBV7-6 and TRBJ2-1; 7 bases fit TRBD2. The germline gives CDR1 SGHVS, CDR2 FNYEAQ. This CDR3 is 18 amino acids long. The junction had 16 bases not matched to a gene; V was cut back by 1 base and J by 7 bases. The CDR3 is CASSLVVGGLNGGNEQFF. The CDR3 DNA sequence: TGTGCCAGCAGCTTAGTTGTGGGGGGGTTGAATGGAGGAAATGAGCAGTTCTTC. The whole variable domain, filled in from reference TRBV7-6 and TRBJ2-1, reads GAGVSQSPRYKVTKRGQDVALRCDPISGHVSLYWYRQALGQGPEFLTYFNYEAQQDKSGLPNDRFSAERPEGSISTLTIQRTEQRDSAMYRCASSLVVGGLNGGNEQFFGPGTRLTVL.

This clonotype has more than one count but fewer than ten. The chain has TRBV28 and TRBJ1-6; 10 bases match TRBD1. CDR3 length: 17 amino acids. The germline gives CDR1 MDHEN, CDR2 SYDVKM. V lost 3 bases, J lost 10 bases, and 12 bases stayed unmatched. CDR3 nucleotide sequence: TGTGCCAGCAGTTTTGGGACAGGGGCCCCAGTTAGATCACCCCTCCACTTT. It is translated as CASSFGTGAPVRSPLHF.

V and J are TRBV5-1 and TRBJ2-3; the match to TRBD1 covers 9 bases. This CDR3 is built from 13 residues. Looked up from germline, CDR1 is SGHRS and CDR2 is YFSETQ. V was clipped by 5 bases and J by 7 bases; unmatched bases: 5. The CDR3 bases are TGCGCCAGCAGTGAGGACAGGGGATATACGCAGTATTTT. This encodes CASSEDRGYTQYF.

This clonotype was detected only a few times. CDR3 residues: CASSWGFLTSTDTQYF. CDR3 in DNA: TGTGCCAGCAGTTGGGGCTTTCTTACAAGCACAGATACGCAGTATTTT. The chain employs TRBV6-5 and TRBJ2-3; D is possibly TRBD1 (5 bases). Germline V gives CDR1 MNHEY, CDR2 SVGAGI. V was pared by 4 bases and J by 0 bases, with 14 bases between. This CDR3 has 16 residues.

The rearrangement joins TRBV20-1 to TRBJ1-5; 9 positions agree with TRBD1. CDR1 is DFQATT, CDR2 SNEGSKA, per germline (reference sequence). J was trimmed by 3 bases and V by 5 bases; bases with no gene match: 5. The CDR3 covers 14 residues. The CDR3 protein is CSARDRVDNQPQHF. DNA of the CDR3: TGCAGTGCTCGGGACAGGGTGGACAATCAGCCCCAGCATTTT.

This chain uses TRBV15 with TRBJ2-3; D uncertain. Germline V gene sequence: CDR1 LNHNV, CDR2 YYDKDF (reference sequence). The V end was cut by 5 bases, the J end by 6 bases, with 3 bases between. This CDR3 contains 10 residues. CDR3 DNA: TGTGCCACCAGCGGGGATACGCAGTATTTT. Encoded protein: CATSGDTQYF. The whole variable domain, remainder taken from reference TRBV15 and TRBJ2-3, is DAMVIQNPRYQVTQFGKPVTLSCSQTLNHNVMYWYQQKSSQAPKLLFHYYDKDFNNEADTPDNFQSRRPNTSFCFLDIRSPGLGDTAMYLCATSGDTQYFGPGTRLTVL.

This clonotype has a handful of counts. V gene TRBV9 combines with J gene TRBJ2-4; 10 nucleotides match TRBD2. J gave up 0 bases and V 4 bases, and 7 bases lay outside the gene matches. Germline CDR1 and CDR2: SGDLS and YYNGEE. This CDR3 comprises 17 residues. The CDR3: CASSPGLAVLAKNIQYF. CDR3 bases: TGTGCCAGCAGCCCTGGACTAGCGGTTCTAGCCAAAAACATTCAGTACTTC.

The table lists this clonotype with many counts. This chain connects TRBV7-2 to TRBJ2-7; possibly TRBD2 for D (6 bases). Germline lookup yields CDR1 SGHTA and CDR2 FQGNSA. V was shortened by 6 bases and J by 1 base, with 13 bases between the two germline ends. This CDR3 is 14 amino acids long. The CDR3 DNA sequence: TGTGCCAGCAGAGGAGGGCTAAATTCCTACGAGCAGTACGTC. It translates to CASRGGLNSYEQYV.

J is TRBJ2-3 and V is TRBV29-1, with D perhaps TRBD1 or TRBD2 (6 bases each). V lost 8 bases, J lost 2 bases, and 17 bases lay in between. CDR3 size: 14 residues. Germline CDR1 SQVTM, CDR2 ANQGSEA. CDR3 sequence reads: CSTRKGGLTDTQYF. CDR3 nucleotide sequence: TGCAGCACAAGAAAGGGGGGACTCACAGATACGCAGTATTTT.

This clonotype was observed many times. The chain recombines TRBV29-1 with TRBJ2-2; D unresolved. Germline V gene lookup returns CDR1 SQVTM and CDR2 ANQGSEA. This CDR3 is 11 amino acids long. V lost 5 bases and J 7 bases, leaving 8 bases between the germline ends. CDR3 DNA sequence: TGCAGCGTTACCGGTGGCGGGGAGCTGTTTTTT. Protein sequence: CSVTGGGELFF.

This clonotype has just a few counts. The V and J genes are TRBV20-1 and TRBJ1-1; D unresolved. Deletions cut 4 bases from V and 1 base from J, with 19 bases between. Per the germline V gene, CDR1 is DFQATT and CDR2 is SNEGSKA (reference sequence). This CDR3 is built from 16 residues. The CDR3 loop reads CSAKYQLGFPNTEAFF. CDR3 nucleotides: TGCAGTGCTAAGTACCAACTAGGGTTCCCGAACACTGAAGCTTTCTTT.

The chain links TRBV20-1 to TRBJ2-7; the D gene could be TRBD1 or TRBD2 (5 bases each). V was cut by 1 base and J by 4 bases, with 8 bases left in between. Germline-derived CDR1 and CDR2 are DFQATT and SNEGSKA (reference sequence). CDR3 length: 12 amino acids. DNA for the CDR3: TGCAGTGCTAGAGGAGGGGAGTACGAGCAGTACGTC. Residues: CSARGGEYEQYV.

V is TRBV12-3 or TRBV12-4 and J is TRBJ1-4; D gene unclear. The CDR3 covers 15 residues. V was pared by 0 bases and J by 4 bases, with 9 bases between. CDR3 residues: CASSLALAINEKLFF. As DNA, the CDR3 is TGTGCCAGCAGTTTAGCCTTGGCTATTAATGAAAAACTGTTTTTT.

A remark on this clonotype: This may be a read error: a much more frequent sequence differs by one nucleotide. This chain joins TRBV6-4 and TRBJ2-1; TRBD1 is a possible D gene (7 bases). V lost 10 bases to trimming and J lost 0 bases, with 25 bases between them. In germline, CDR1 is MRHNA, CDR2 SNTAGT. This CDR3 has 18 amino acids. The CDR3 DNA reads TGTGCCATCAGGTCCCAGGGAGGATCAGGGGGCTCCTACAATGAGCAGTTCTTC. Amino acid sequence: CAIRSQGGSGGSYNEQFF.

This clonotype was found a few times. The chain couples TRBV20-1 to TRBJ2-7; the D gene is possibly TRBD1 (6 bases). CDR3 length: 13 residues. Trimming cost V 3 bases and J 4 bases, with 13 bases left between them. CDR1 and CDR2 (germline): DFQATT, SNEGSKA (reference sequence). The CDR3 region is CSASPSTGYEQYV. For the CDR3, the DNA is TGCAGTGCTAGCCCCTCCACAGGGTACGAGCAGTACGTC.